This TCR beta chain came from a study of blood T cell repertoires in COVID-19. For the study at large: COVID-19 samples, acute and convalescent, were from the United States, Italy and Spain. The cDNA or gDNA used as material had been derived from T cells, B-cell-depleted T cells, or PBMCs.

Measured with immunoSEQ multiplex PCR; TCRdb has only the in-frame clones, and not every one. The sample has about 95,000 clones; roughly 90% are singletons. It was during active infection that Seattle patients were enrolled and then longitudinally followed. Trimming removed 7 bases at V and 2 bases at J, with 18 bases between. The CDR3 has 15 amino acids. CDR1 and CDR2 (germline): MDHEN, SYDVKM. The origin of this receptor is a man between 50 and 59 years old with COVID-19, enrolled during active disease. Specimen: peripheral blood. The gene calls are TRBV28 and TRBJ2-7, with D possibly TRBD1 on 5 matching bases. CDR3 region: CASIKGRASTYEQYF. The CDR3 bases are TGTGCCAGCATCAAGGGCAGGGCCAGCACCTACGAGCAGTACTTC.